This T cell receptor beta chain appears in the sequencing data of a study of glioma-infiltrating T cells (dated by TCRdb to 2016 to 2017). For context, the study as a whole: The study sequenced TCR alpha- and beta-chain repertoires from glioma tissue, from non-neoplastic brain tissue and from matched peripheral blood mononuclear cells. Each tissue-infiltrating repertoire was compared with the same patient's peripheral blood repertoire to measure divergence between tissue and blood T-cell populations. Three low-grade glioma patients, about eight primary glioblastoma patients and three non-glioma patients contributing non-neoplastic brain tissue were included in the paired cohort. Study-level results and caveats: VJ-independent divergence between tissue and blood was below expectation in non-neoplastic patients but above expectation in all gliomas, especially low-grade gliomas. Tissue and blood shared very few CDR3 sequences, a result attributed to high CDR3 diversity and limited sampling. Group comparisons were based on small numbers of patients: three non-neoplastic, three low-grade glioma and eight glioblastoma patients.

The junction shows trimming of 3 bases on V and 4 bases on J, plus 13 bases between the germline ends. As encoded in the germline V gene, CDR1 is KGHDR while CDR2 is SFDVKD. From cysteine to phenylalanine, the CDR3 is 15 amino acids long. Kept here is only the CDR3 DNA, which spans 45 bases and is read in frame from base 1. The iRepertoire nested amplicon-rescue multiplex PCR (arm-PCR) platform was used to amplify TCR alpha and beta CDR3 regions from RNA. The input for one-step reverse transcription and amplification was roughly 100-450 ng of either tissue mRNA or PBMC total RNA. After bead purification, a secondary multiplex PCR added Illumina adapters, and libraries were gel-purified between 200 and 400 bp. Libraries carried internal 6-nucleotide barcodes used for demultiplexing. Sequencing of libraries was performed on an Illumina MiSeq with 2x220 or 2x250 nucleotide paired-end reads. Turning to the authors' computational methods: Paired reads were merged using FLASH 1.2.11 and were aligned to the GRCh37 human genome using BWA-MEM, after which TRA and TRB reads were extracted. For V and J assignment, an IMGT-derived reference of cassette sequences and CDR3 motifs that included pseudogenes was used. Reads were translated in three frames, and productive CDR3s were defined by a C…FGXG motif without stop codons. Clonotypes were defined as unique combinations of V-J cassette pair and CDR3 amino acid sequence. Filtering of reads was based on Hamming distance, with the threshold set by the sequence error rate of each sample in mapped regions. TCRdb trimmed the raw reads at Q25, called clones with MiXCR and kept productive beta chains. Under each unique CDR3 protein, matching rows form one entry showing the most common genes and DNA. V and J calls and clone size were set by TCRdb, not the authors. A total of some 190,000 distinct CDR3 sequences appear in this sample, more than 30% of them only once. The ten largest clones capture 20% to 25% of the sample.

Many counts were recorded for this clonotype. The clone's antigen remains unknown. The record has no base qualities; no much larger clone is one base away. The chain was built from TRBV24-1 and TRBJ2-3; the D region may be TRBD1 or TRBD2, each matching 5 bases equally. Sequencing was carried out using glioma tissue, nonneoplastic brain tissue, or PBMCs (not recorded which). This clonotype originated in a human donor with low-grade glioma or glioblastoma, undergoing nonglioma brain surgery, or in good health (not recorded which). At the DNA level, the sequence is TGTGCCACCAGTGATACAGGAGGAAACGCAGATACGCAGTATTTT. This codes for CATSDTGGNADTQYF.